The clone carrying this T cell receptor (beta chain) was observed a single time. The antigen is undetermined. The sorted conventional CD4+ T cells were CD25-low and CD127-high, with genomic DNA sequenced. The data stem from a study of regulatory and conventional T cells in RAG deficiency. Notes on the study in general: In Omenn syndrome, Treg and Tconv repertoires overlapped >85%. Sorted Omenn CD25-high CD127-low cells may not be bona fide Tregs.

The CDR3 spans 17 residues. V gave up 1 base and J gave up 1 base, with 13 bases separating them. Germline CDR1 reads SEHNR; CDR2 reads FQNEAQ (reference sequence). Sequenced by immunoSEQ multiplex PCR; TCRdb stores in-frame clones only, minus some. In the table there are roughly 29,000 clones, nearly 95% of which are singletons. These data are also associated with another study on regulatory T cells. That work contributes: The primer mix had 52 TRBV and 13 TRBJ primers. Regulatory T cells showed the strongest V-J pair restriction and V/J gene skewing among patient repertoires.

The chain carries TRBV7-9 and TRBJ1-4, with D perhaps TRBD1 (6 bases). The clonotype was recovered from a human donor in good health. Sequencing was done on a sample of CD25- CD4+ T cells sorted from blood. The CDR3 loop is CASSLVRQALTNEKLFF. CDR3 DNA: TGTGCCAGCAGCTTAGTCCGACAGGCCTTAACTAATGAAAAACTGTTTTTT.